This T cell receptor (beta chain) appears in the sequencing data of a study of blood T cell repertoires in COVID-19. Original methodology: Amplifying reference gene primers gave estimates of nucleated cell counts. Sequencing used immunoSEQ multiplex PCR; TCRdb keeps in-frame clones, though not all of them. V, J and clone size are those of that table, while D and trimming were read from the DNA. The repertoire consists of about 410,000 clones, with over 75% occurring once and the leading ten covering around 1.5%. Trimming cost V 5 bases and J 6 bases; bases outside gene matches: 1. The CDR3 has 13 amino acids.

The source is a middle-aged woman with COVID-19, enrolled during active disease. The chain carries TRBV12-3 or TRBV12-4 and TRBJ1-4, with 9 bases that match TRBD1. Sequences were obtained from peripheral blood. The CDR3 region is CASSRDRDEKLFF. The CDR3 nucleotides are TGTGCCAGCAGTAGGGACAGGGATGAAAAACTGTTTTTT.